What follows describes a single TCR beta chain. The CDR3 sequence is 14 residues long. The V gene's germline CDR1 is KGHSH and CDR2 LQKENI. Donors each gave approximately 2.5 ml of blood. With the 5' RACE reads reprocessed, TCRdb shows one record per CDR3 protein and no DNA. The sample includes fewer than 350,000 distinct CDR3 sequences. The sample belongs to a study of monozygotic twins with inflammatory bowel disease. The source of this sequence is a human donor with ulcerative colitis or Crohn's disease, or a healthy co-twin of an affected twin (not recorded which). The chain combines TRBV18 with TRBJ1-4; there is no DNA to check the TCRdb D call of TRBD1. Sequencing used blood. CDR3 sequence reads: CASSSDMGKEKLFF.